The 14 T cell receptor beta chains presented below share a single source sample, sequenced in a study of regulatory T cells in long-lasting Graves disease. The authors built TCR beta libraries using iRepertoire HTBI primers and Arm-PCR of CDR3 regions. Each CDR3 protein gets one entry after TCRdb re-called the multiplex PCR reads with MiXCR. The table has roughly 520,000 distinct CDR3 sequences, around 12% seen once. Noted time point: newly diagnosed GD, antithyroid drugs for less than 3 months. PBMC-derived RNA was used for the TCR library. These data were also reused for a study on T cells in Graves' hyperthyroidism and ophthalmopathy.

The sample was peripheral blood mononuclear cells (PBMCs), taken at new diagnosis, from a patient treated with antithyroid drugs. The receptors shown here come from a woman aged 25 to 39 with Graves disease.

The rearrangement joins TRBV6-5 to TRBJ2-3; a weak D match, TRBD2 (6 bases). V was clipped by 2 bases and J by 1 base, with 13 bases between them. The CDR3 length is 16 residues. CDR1 MNHEY and CDR2 SVGAGI come from the germline V gene. CDR3 amino acids: CASSYGPGEGTDTQYF. The CDR3 coding sequence is TGTGCCAGCAGTTACGGGCCGGGAGAAGGCACAGATACGCAGTATTTT.

The rearrangement links TRBV11-2 to TRBJ2-1; 9 nucleotides match TRBD1. The J call is uncertain, as TRBJ2-5 better fits the DNA end. This CDR3 contains 16 residues. The germline V gene encodes CDR1 SGHAT and CDR2 FQNNGV. The CDR3 loop reads CASSLLRDRVSETQYF. The CDR3 DNA is TGTGCCAGCAGCTTACTCCGGGACAGGGTATCAGAGACCCAGTACTTC.

Worth noting for this clonotype: Given a much more abundant clone one base away, this may be a read error. This chain connects TRBV6-2 or TRBV6-3 to TRBJ2-1; possible D gene TRBD2, 6 bases. The V end was cut by 0 bases, the J end by 7 bases, with 16 bases between. The CDR3 covers 16 residues. Per germline, CDR1 MNHEY and CDR2 SVGEGT. The CDR3 reads CASSYSLAAVRNEQFF. CDR3 coding DNA: TGTGCCAGCAGTTACTCTTTAGCGGCAGTCCGTAATGAGCAGTTCTTC.

A note on this clonotype: A single base separates this from a much larger clone, so it may be a read error. The CDR3 does not close with the conserved phenylalanine or tryptophan, likely indicating a read error. The J gene is TRBJ2-7, the V gene TRBV11-2; D is undetermined. Trimming removed 5 bases at V and 3 bases at J, with 17 bases between. The CDR3 contains 15 residues. Germline V gene lookup returns CDR1 SGHAT and CDR2 FQNNGV. The CDR3 here is CASSDPPSGGYEQYY. The CDR3 DNA sequence: TGTGCCAGCAGCGACCCCCCCTCGGGCGGCTACGAGCAGTACTAC.

This clonotype showed up many times. The rearrangement uses TRBV2 and TRBJ2-7; no clear D gene. The CDR3 has 13 amino acids. Germline CDR1 is SNHLY and CDR2 is FYNNEI. V was shortened by 4 bases and J by 2 bases, with 9 bases between the two germline ends. The CDR3 nucleotides are TGTGCCAGCAGTGCGGACGTCCCCTACGAGCAGTACTTC. It encodes CASSADVPYEQYF.

This clonotype was recorded at least ten times. The rearrangement joins TRBV30 to TRBJ2-1, with D perhaps matching TRBD2 (6 bases). Per germline, CDR1 GTSNPN and CDR2 SVGIG (reference sequence). The CDR3 spans 11 residues. The germline V and J ends were trimmed by 2 bases and 12 bases, with 11 bases remaining between them. CDR3 bases: TGTGCCTGGAGTTTGGCGGGACCGCAGTTCTTC. Encoded protein: CAWSLAGPQFF.

This clonotype is a singleton in its sample. V and J are TRBV7-2 and TRBJ1-5; the D gene is possibly TRBD1 (5 bases). The CDR3 extends over 14 amino acids. Germline loops: CDR1 SGHTA, CDR2 FQGNSA. V shed 5 bases and J shed 4 bases, with 12 bases lying between them. The CDR3 bases are TGTGCCAGCAGCCTGCTGGCAGGGAATCAGCCCCAGCATTTT. It yields the protein CASSLLAGNQPQHF.

This clonotype was recorded at least ten times. This rearrangement joins TRBV2 to TRBJ2-1; 13 bases are a match to TRBD2. Germline loops: CDR1 SNHLY, CDR2 FYNNEI. V lost 8 bases, J lost 8 bases, and 18 bases stayed unmatched. The CDR3 spans 18 residues. CDR3: CASHGGGLAGPPGDEQFF. In nucleotides, the CDR3 is TGTGCCAGCCACGGGGGGGGACTAGCGGGACCCCCGGGGGATGAGCAGTTCTTC. Full variable domain (missing parts from reference TRBV2 and TRBJ2-1): EPEVTQTPSHQVTQMGQEVILRCVPISNHLYFYWYRQILGQKVEFLVSFYNNEISEKSEIFDDQFSVERPDGSNFTLKIRSTKLEDSAMYFCASHGGGLAGPPGDEQFFGPGTRLTVL.

This clonotype was picked up many times. One end of the junction does not line up with germline, which may come from a read error. The chain joins TRBV12-3 or TRBV12-4 to TRBJ2-1; D ambiguous. The CDR3 runs 13 residues. CDR3 bases: TGTGCCAGCAGTTTAGCCGTCTACAATGAGCGGTTCTTC. Its translation is CASSLAVYNERFF.

This clonotype occurred a few times. This rearrangement joins TRBV5-5 to TRBJ1-6; no definite D call. In germline, CDR1 is SGHKS, CDR2 YYEKEE (reference sequence). CDR3 size: 14 residues. V dropped 2 bases and J dropped 6 bases, with 9 bases sitting between them. The CDR3 loop reads CASSFPGLNSPLHF. DNA of the CDR3: TGTGCCAGCAGCTTCCCGGGCCTTAATTCACCCCTCCACTTT.

This clonotype was seen a handful of times. The chain has TRBV29-1 and TRBJ1-1, with a tentative D call TRBD1 (6 bases). The ends were cut back, 8 bases at V and 3 bases at J, with 13 bases in the middle. The length of the CDR3 is 12 residues. Germline CDR1 reads SQVTM; CDR2 reads ANQGSEA. The CDR3: CSLSGGHTEAFF. CDR3 coding DNA: TGCAGCCTCAGCGGGGGGCACACTGAAGCTTTCTTT. The full variable domain, with the rest looked up from reference TRBV29-1 and TRBJ1-1, is SAVISQKPSRDICQRGTSLTIQCQVDSQVTMMFWYRQQPGQSLTLIATANQGSEATYESGFVIDKFPISRPNLTFSTLTVSNMSPEDSSIYLCSLSGGHTEAFFGQGTRLTVV.

This clonotype was counted at least ten times. V is TRBV11-2 and J is TRBJ2-2; maybe TRBD2 (6 bases). V gave up 5 bases and J gave up 6 bases, with 13 bases separating them. Germline-derived CDR1 and CDR2 are SGHAT and FQNNGV. This CDR3 has 14 residues. The CDR3 DNA is TGTGCCAGCAGCACGACCCGGGGGTCCGGGGAGCTGTTTTTT. Translating gives CASSTTRGSGELFF.

In its sample, this clonotype was seen once. The chain couples TRBV19 to TRBJ1-5; D gene ambiguous. The CDR3 consists of 14 residues. The germline V and J ends were trimmed by 3 bases and 4 bases, with 10 bases remaining between them. From germline, CDR1 is LNHDA and CDR2 SQIVND (reference sequence). CDR3 residues: CASSMGWINQPQHF. The CDR3 region has the DNA TGTGCCAGTAGTATGGGGTGGATTAATCAGCCCCAGCATTTT.

This clonotype was counted at least ten times. Here the CDR3 DNA reads TGCAGTGCCCCAGAGGGGGGGGGATCGCCCCAGCATTTT. It yields the protein CSAPEGGGSPQHF. V is TRBV20-1 and J is TRBJ1-5; weak D call: TRBD1 (6 bases). CDR1 and CDR2 from the germline V gene are DFQATT and SNEGSKA (reference sequence). This CDR3 is 13 amino acids long. V was trimmed by 6 bases and J by 9 bases, leaving 18 bases between them.